This TCR beta chain was sequenced during a study of T cell responses to AZD1222 COVID-19 vaccine. Findings and limits, study-wide: Regions left unmutated in variants are reportedly the target of nearly half of spike-specific TCRs.

Clones were read by immunoSEQ multiplex PCR, and TCRdb kept only the in-frame ones, dropping some. The table includes 77,000 or so clones, approximately 90% detected once. Regarding this clone: Its cognate antigen is unknown.

Here the sequenced sample was peripheral blood, taken 28 days after the second AZD1222 dose. This TCR was recovered from an adult who received the AZD1222 COVID-19 vaccine.

The CDR3 DNA reads TGTGCCAGCAGACAACAGGGGGAGGCGGAAAAACTGTTTTTT. It encodes CASRQQGEAEKLFF. This chain connects TRBV2 to TRBJ1-4; 8 bases agree with TRBD1. Losses at the gene ends were 6 bases for V and 8 bases for J; bases not matched to a gene: 8. The CDR3 loop spans 14 amino acids. Germline V CDR1 and CDR2: SNHLY, FYNNEI.